This TCR beta chain was found in a study of CD8+ T cells in alopecia areata. Study-level points and caveats: Tofacitinib yielded significantly lower scalp clonality and fewer expanded CD8+ clones among the top 100. Normal skin's resident alphabeta T cells are sequenced alongside lesional scalp T cells.

Trimming took off 5 bases at V and 4 bases at J, with 13 bases between the two ends. The CDR3 spans 14 residues. Germline values: CDR1 MNHEY, CDR2 SMNVEV (reference sequence). This sample's treatment: oral pan-JAK inhibitor, 5-10 mg twice daily. Peripheral blood and lesional scalp punch biopsies came from alopecia areata patients. This clone has just a few counts. Its specificity is not known. The authors extracted RNA and reverse transcribed it into cDNA as the sequencing template. Some clones are missing from TCRdb's copy, which holds only in-frame ones; the method was immunoSEQ multiplex PCR. This table holds 80,000 or so clones, approximately 66% found once.

J is TRBJ2-3 and V is TRBV27, with D possibly being TRBD2 (5 bases). The TCR was taken from a human donor with alopecia areata. The sample was CD8+ T cells sorted from blood, taken at week 24, from a patient treated with tofacitinib. This chain's CDR3 is CASSVDYTADTQYF. DNA of the CDR3: TGTGCCAGCAGTGTTGACTATACTGCAGATACGCAGTATTTT.